This T cell receptor (beta chain) stems from a study of neurological immune-mediated disorders. Study-level findings and limits: Phylogenetic grouping assigned the repertoires of 18 of 34 multiple sclerosis patients to a single cluster of related CDR3 sequences. This cluster may be a repertoire-level signature.

Germline V gene sequence: CDR1 SGHRS, CDR2 YFSETQ. Trimming stripped 2 bases from V and 0 bases from J, with 7 bases between. The CDR3 is 14 residues long. This clonotype has ten or more counts. Its antigen is not known. The unsorted libraries originated from 2 million PBMCs that had been stored at -80 C. TCRdb analysed the 5' RACE reads with MiXCR anew, one entry per CDR3 protein. The sample includes 60,000 to 85,000 distinct CDR3 sequences, 5.2% of them seen just once. Material: PBMCs. The rearrangement links TRBV5-1 to TRBJ2-3, with D uncertain. The origin of this receptor is a man in his late teens or twenties with multiple sclerosis. In nucleotides, the CDR3 is TGCGCCAGCAGCTTCCGAAAGAGCACAGATACGCAGTATTTT. The encoded protein is CASSFRKSTDTQYF.